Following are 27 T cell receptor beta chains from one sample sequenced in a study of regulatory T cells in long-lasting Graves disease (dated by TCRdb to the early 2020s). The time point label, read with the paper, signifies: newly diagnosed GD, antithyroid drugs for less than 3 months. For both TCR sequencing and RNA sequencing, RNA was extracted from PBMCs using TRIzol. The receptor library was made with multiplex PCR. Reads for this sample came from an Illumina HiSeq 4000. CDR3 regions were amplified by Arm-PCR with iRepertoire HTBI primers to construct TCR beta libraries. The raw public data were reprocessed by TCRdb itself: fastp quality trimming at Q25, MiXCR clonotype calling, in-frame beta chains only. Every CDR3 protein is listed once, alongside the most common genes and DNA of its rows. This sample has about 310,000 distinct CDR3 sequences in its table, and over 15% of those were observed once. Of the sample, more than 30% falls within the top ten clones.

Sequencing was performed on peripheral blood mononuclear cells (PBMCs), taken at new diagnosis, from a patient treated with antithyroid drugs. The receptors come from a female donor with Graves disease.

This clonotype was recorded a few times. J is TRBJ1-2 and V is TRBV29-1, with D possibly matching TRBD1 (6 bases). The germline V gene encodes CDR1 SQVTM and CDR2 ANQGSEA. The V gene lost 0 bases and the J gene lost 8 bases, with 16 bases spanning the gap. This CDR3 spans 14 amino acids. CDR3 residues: CSVEEIQGMGGYTF. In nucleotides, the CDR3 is TGCAGCGTTGAAGAAATACAGGGAATGGGCGGCTACACCTTC.

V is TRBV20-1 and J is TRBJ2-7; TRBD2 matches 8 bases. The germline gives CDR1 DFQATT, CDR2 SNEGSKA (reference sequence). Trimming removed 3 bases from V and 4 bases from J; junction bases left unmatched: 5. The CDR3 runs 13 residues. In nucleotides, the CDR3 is TGCAGTGCTAGCCCGGGACTAGGGTACGAGCAGTACTTC. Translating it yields CSASPGLGYEQYF.

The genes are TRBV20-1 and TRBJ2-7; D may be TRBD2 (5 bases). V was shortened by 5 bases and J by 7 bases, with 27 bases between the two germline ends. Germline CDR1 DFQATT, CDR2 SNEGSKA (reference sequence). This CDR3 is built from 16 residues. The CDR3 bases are TGCAGTGCTCGGACTTCGGGGTTGGAGTTTTACAATGAGCAGTACTTC. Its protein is CSARTSGLEFYNEQYF.

CDR3 coding DNA: TGTGCCAGTAGTATGGGGGACAACGATGGCTACACCTTC. As protein: CASSMGDNDGYTF. V and J are TRBV19 and TRBJ1-2, with D maybe TRBD1 (6 bases). The V gene lost 3 bases and the J gene lost 6 bases, with 11 bases spanning the gap. Germline CDR1 reads LNHDA; CDR2 reads SQIVND (reference sequence). The CDR3 spans 13 residues.

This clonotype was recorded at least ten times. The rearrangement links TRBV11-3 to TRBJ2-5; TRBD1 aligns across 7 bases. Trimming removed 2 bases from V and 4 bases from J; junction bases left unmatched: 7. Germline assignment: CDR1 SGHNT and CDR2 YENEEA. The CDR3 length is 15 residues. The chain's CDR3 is CASSLMTGFGETQYF. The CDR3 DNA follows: TGTGCCAGCAGCTTAATGACAGGGTTTGGAGAGACCCAGTACTTC.

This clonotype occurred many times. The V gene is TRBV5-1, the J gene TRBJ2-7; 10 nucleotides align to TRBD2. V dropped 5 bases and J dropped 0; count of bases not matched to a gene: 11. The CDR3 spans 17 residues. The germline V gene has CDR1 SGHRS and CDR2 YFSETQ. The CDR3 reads CASRRSGGGRGSYEQYF. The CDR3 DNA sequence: TGCGCCAGCAGAAGAAGCGGGGGGGGCCGGGGCTCCTACGAGCAGTACTTC.

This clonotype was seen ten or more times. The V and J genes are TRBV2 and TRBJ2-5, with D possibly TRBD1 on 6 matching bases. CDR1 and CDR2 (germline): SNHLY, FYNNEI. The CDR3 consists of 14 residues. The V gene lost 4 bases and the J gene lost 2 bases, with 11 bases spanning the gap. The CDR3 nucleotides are TGTGCCAGCAGTGGCCGGGACACGCAAGAGACCCAGTACTTC. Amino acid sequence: CASSGRDTQETQYF.

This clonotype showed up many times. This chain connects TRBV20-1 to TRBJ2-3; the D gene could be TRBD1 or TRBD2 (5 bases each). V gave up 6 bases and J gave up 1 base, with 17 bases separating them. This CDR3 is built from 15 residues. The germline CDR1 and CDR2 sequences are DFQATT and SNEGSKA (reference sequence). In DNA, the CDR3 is TGCAGTGCGAAATCATCTGAGGGGCGCACAGATACGCAGTATTTT. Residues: CSAKSSEGRTDTQYF.

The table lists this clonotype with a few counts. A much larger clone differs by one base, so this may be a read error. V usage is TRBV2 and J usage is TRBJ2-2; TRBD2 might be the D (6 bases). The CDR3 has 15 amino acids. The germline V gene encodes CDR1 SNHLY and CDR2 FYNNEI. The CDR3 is CASSERAGNTGGLFF. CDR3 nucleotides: TGTGCCAGCAGTGAAAGGGCGGGAAACACCGGGGGGCTGTTTTTT.

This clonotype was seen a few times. CDR3 nucleotides: TGTGCCAGCAGCAGGCCCCCAAGTCACAAGGGGTTTACAGAGCAGTACTTC. It specifies CASSRPPSHKGFTEQYF. V usage is TRBV7-3 and J usage is TRBJ2-7; maybe TRBD1 (5 bases). The CDR3 has 17 amino acids. Germline CDR1 SGHTA, CDR2 FQGTGA. Trimming took 5 bases from V and 7 from J, leaving 27 bases between them.

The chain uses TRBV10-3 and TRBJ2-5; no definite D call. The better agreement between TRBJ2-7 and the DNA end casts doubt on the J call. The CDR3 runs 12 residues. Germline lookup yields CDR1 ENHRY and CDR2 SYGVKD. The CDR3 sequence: CAISENYYEQYF. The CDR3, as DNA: TGTGCCATCAGTGAGAACTACTACGAGCAGTACTTC.

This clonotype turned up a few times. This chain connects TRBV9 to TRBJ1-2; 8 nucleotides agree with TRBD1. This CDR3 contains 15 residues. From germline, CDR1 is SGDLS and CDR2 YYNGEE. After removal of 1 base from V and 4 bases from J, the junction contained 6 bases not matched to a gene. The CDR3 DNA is TGTGCCAGCAGCGTAAGCCAGGGGGCCTTCTATGGCTACACCTTC. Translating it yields CASSVSQGAFYGYTF.

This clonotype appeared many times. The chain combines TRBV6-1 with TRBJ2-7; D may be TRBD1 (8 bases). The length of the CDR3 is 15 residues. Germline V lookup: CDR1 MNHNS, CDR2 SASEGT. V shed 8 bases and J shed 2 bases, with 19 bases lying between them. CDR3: CASSTSQGGAYEQYF. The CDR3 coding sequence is TGTGCCAGCTCGACTTCACAGGGGGGGGCCTACGAGCAGTACTTC.

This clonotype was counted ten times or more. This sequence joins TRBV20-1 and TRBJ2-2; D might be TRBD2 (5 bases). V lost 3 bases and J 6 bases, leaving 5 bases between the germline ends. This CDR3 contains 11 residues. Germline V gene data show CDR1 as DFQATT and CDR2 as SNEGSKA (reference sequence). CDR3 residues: CSASGAGELFF. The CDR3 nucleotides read TGCAGTGCTAGCGGGGCCGGGGAGCTGTTTTTT.

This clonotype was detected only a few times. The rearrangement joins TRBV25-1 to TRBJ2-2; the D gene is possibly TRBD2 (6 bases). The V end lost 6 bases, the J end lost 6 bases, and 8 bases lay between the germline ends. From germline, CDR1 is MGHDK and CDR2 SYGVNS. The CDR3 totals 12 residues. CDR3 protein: CASRVAAGELFF. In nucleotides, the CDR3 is TGTGCCAGCAGGGTAGCGGCCGGGGAGCTGTTTTTT. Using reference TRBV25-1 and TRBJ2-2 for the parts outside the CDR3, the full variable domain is EADIYQTPRYLVIGTGKKITLECSQTMGHDKMYWYQQDPGMELHLIHYSYGVNSTEKGDLSSESTVSRIRTEHFPLTLESARPSHTSQYLCASRVAAGELFFGEGSRLTVL.

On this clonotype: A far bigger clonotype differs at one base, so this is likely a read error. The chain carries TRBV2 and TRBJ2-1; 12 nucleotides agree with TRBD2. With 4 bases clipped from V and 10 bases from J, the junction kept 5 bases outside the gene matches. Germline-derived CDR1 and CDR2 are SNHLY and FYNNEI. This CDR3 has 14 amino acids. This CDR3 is CASSGGLAGLEQFF. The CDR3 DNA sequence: TGTGCCAGCAGTGGGGGACTAGCGGGTCTCGAGCAGTTCTTC. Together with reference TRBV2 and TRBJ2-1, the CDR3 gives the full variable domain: EPEVTQTPSHQVTQMGQEVILRCVPISNHLYFYWYRQILGQKVEFLVSFYNNEISEKSEIFDDQFSVERPDGSNFTLKIRSTKLEDSAMYFCASSGGLAGLEQFFGPGTRLTVL.

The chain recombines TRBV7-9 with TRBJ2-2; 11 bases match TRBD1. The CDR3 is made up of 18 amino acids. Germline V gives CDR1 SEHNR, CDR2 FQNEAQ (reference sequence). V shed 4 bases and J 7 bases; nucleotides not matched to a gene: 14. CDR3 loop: CASSSTSTGTGGIGELFF. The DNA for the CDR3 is TGTGCCAGCAGCTCCACATCAACCGGGACAGGGGGGATCGGGGAGCTGTTTTTT.

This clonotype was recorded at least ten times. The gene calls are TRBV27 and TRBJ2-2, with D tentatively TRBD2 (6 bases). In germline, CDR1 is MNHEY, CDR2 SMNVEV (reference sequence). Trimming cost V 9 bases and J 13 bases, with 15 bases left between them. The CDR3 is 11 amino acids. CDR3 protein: CASYGRGGLFF. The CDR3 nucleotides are TGTGCCAGTTACGGTCGGGGAGGGCTGTTTTTT.

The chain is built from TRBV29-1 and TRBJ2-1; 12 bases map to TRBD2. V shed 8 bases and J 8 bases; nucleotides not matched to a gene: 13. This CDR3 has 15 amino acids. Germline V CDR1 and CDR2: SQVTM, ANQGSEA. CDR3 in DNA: TGCAGCTTCCTAAGAGGTCTAGCGGGAGGGCATGAGCAGTTCTTC. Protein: CSFLRGLAGGHEQFF.

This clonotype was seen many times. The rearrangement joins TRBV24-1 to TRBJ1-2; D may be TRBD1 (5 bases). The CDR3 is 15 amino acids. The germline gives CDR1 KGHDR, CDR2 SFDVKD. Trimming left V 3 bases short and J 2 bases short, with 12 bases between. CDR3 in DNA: TGTGCCACCAGTGATGTTGGGGCTGGAAACTATGGCTACACCTTC. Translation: CATSDVGAGNYGYTF.

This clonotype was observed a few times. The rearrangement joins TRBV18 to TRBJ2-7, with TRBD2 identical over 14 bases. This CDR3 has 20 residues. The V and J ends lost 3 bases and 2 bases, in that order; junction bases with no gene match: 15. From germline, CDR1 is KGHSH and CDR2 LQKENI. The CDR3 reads CASSPLVPGTSGRITYEQYF. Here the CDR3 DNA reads TGTGCCAGCTCACCTTTAGTCCCGGGGACTAGCGGGAGAATAACCTACGAGCAGTACTTC.

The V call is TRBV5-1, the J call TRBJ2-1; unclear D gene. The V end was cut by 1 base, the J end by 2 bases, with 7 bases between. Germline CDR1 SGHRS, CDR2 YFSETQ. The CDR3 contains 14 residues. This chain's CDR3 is CASSLSETYNEQFF. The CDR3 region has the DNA TGCGCCAGCAGCTTGAGCGAAACCTACAATGAGCAGTTCTTC.

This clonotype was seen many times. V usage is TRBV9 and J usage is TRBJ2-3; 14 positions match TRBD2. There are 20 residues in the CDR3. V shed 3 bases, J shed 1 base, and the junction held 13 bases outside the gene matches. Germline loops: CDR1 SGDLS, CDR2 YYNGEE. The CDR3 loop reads CASSARVGLAGALGTDTQYF. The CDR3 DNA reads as TGTGCCAGCAGCGCCAGGGTGGGACTAGCGGGAGCCCTCGGCACAGATACGCAGTATTTT.

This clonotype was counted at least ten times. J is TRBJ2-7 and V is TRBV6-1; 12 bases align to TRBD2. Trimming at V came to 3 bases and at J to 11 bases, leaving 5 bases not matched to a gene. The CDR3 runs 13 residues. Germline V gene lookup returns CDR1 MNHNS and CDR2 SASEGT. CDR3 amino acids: CASSERTSGKEYF. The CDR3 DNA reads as TGTGCCAGCAGTGAGAGGACTAGCGGGAAAGAGTACTTC.

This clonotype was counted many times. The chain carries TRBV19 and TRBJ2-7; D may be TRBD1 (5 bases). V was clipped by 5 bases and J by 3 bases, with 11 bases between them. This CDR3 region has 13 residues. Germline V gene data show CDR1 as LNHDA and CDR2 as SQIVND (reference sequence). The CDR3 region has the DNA TGTGCCAGTAGTGACGACAGATTCTACGAGCAGTACTTC. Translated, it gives CASSDDRFYEQYF.

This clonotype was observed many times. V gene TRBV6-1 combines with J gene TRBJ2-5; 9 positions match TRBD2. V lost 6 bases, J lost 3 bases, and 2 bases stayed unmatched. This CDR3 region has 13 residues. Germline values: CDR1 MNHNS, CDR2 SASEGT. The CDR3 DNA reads TGTGCCAGCAGAAGACTAGCGGAAGAGACCCAGTACTTC. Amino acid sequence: CASRRLAEETQYF.

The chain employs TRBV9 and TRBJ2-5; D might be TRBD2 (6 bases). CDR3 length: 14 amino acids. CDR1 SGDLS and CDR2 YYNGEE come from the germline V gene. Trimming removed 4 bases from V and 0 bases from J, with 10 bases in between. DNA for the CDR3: TGTGCCAGCAGCAACCGGGACTACCAAGAGACCCAGTACTTC. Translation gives CASSNRDYQETQYF.